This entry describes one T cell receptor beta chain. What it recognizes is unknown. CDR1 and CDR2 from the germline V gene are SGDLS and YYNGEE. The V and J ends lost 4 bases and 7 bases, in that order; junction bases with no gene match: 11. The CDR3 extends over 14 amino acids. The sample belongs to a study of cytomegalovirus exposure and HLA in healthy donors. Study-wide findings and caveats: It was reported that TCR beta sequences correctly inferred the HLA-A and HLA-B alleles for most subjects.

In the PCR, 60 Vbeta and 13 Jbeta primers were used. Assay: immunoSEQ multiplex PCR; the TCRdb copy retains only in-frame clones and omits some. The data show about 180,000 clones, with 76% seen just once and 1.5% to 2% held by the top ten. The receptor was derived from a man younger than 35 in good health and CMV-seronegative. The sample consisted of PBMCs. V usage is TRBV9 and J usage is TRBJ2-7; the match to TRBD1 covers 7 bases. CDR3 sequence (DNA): TGTGCCAGCAGCACACGACAGGGTATGGAGGAGCAGTACTTC. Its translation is CASSTRQGMEEQYF.